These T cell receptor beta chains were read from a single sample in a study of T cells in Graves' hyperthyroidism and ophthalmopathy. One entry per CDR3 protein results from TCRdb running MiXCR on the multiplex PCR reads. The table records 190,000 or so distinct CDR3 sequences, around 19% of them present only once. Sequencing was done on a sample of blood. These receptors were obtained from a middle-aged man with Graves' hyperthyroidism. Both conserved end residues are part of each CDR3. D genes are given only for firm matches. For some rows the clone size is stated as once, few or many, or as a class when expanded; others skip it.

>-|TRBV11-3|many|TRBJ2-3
CASSPYASPDTQYF
TGTGCCAGCAGCCCGTATGCAAGCCCAGATACGCAGTATTTT
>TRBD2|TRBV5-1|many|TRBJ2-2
CASSFSSGGNTGELFF
TGCGCCAGCAGTTTCTCGAGCGGGGGGAACACCGGGGAGCTGTTTTTT
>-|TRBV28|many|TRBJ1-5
CASSSPGSPHQPQHF
TGTGCCAGCAGTTCCCCGGGATCCCCCCACCAGCCCCAGCATTTT
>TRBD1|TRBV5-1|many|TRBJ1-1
CASSSQGAWTEAFF
TGCGCCAGCAGCTCACAGGGGGCTTGGACTGAAGCTTTCTTT
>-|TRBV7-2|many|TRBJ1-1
CASRVGQIMNTEAFF
TGTGCCAGCAGGGTGGGGCAGATCATGAACACTGAAGCTTTCTTT
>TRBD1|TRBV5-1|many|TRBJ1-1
CASRVQGAGTEAFF
TGCGCCAGCAGGGTACAGGGGGCCGGCACTGAAGCTTTCTTT
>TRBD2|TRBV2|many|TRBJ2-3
CASSDVGGSGDTQYF
TGTGCCAGCAGTGACGTGGGAGGGTCAGGAGATACGCAGTATTTT
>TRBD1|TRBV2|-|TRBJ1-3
CASRGDRSGNTIYF
TGTGCCAGCAGGGGGGACAGGTCTGGAAACACCATATATTTT
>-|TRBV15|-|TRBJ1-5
CATSVGSRNNQPQHF
TGTGCCACCAGTGTAGGGTCTCGGAACAATCAGCCCCAGCATTTT
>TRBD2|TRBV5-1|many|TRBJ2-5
CASSRGLAGQETQYF
TGCGCCAGCAGCCGAGGACTAGCGGGACAAGAGACCCAGTACTTC
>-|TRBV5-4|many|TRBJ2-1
CASSLAKSVLITDEQFF
TGTGCCAGCAGCTTGGCTAAATCGGTACTGATTACTGATGAGCAGTTCTTC
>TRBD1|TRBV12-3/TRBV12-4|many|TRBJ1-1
CASSLALVPGGVTEAFF
TGTGCCAGCAGTTTAGCGCTTGTCCCAGGGGGAGTCACTGAAGCTTTCTTT
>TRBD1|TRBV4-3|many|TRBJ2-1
CASSQEGQGGNNEQFF
TGCGCCAGCAGCCAAGAGGGACAGGGTGGCAACAATGAGCAGTTCTTC
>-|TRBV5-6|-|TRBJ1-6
CASSVWTVGYSPLHF
TGTGCCAGCAGCGTTTGGACAGTGGGCTATTCACCCCTCCACTTT
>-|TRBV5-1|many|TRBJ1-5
CASSPNSAGSNQPQHF
TGCGCCAGCAGCCCAAATTCGGCAGGGAGCAATCAGCCCCAGCATTTT
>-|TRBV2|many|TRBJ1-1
CASNLQGGTEAFF
TGTGCCAGCAATTTACAGGGTGGCACTGAAGCTTTCTTT
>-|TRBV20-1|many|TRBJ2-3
CSASETRGGKDTQYF
TGCAGTGCTAGTGAGACCAGGGGAGGTAAAGATACGCAGTATTTT
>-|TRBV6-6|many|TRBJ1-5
CASSYSETDFFHSNQPQHF
TGTGCCAGCAGTTACTCGGAGACAGACTTTTTTCACAGCAATCAGCCCCAGCATTTT
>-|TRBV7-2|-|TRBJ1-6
CASVEGHSPLHF
TGTGCCAGTGTGGAGGGGCATTCACCCCTCCACTTT
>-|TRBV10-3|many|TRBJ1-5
CAISDGSNQPQHF
TGTGCCATCAGTGACGGTAGCAATCAGCCCCAGCATTTT
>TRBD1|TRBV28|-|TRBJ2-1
CASSPSDRVPSIYNEQFF
TGTGCCAGCAGTCCCTCGGACAGGGTCCCTTCAATCTACAATGAGCAGTTCTTC
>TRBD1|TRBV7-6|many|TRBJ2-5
CASRGLQETQYF
TGTGCCTCCAGGGGGTTGCAAGAGACCCAGTACTTC
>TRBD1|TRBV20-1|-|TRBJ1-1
CSARTGGGTEAFF
TGCAGTGCACGAACAGGGGGCGGCACTGAAGCTTTCTTT
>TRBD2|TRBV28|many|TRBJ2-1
CASSLSGGASNEQFF
TGTGCCAGCAGTTTAAGCGGGGGGGCCAGCAATGAGCAGTTCTTC
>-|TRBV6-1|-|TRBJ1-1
CASSGQPPPGEAFF
TGTGCCAGCAGTGGACAGCCTCCTCCCGGTGAAGCTTTCTTT
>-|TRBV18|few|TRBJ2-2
CASSPPRTDYTGELFF
TGTGCCAGCTCACCACCGCGGACAGACTACACCGGGGAGCTGTTTTTT
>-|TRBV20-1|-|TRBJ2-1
CSAGRRPGNEQFF
TGCAGTGCCGGACGGCGCCCTGGCAATGAGCAGTTCTTC
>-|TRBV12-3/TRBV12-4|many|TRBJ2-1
CASRWGHNEQFF
TGTGCCAGCAGATGGGGCCACAATGAGCAGTTCTTC
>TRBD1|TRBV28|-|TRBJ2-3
CASSQTGAGDTQYF
TGTGCCAGCAGCCAGACAGGGGCGGGGGATACGCAGTATTTT
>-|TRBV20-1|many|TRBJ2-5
CSAREDSRETQYF
TGCAGTGCTAGAGAAGACAGCCGAGAGACCCAGTACTTC
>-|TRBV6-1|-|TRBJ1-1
CASIPVAGGATEAFF
TGTGCCAGCATTCCGGTCGCGGGGGGGGCCACTGAAGCTTTCTTT
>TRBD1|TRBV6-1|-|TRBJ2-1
CASSEGQGINEQFF
TGTGCCAGCAGTGAGGGACAGGGTATCAATGAGCAGTTCTTC
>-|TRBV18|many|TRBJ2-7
CASSPATDTYEQYF
TGTGCCAGCTCACCCGCGACAGATACCTACGAGCAGTACTTC
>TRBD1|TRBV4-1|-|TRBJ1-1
CASSQDAQGAGGMNTEAFF
TGCGCCAGCAGCCAGGACGCACAGGGGGCAGGGGGGATGAACACTGAAGCTTTCTTT
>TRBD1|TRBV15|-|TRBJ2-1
CATSTGTGSLNEQFF
TGTGCCACCAGCACCGGGACAGGCAGCCTCAATGAGCAGTTCTTC
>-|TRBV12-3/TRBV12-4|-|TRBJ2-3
CASSFGLTRTDTQYF
TGTGCCAGCAGTTTTGGGCTAACGAGGACAGATACGCAGTATTTT
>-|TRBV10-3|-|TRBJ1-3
CAISEARNTIYF
TGTGCCATCAGTGAAGCGAGAAACACCATATATTTT
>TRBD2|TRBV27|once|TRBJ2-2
CASASTSGGIGELFF
TGTGCCAGCGCCTCTACTAGCGGGGGAATCGGGGAGCTGTTTTTT
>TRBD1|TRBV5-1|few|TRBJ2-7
CASSPSSGGTGGYEQYF
TGCGCCAGCAGCCCGAGTAGCGGCGGGACAGGGGGTTACGAGCAGTACTTC
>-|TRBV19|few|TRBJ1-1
CASSIAGQLEAFF
TGTGCCAGTAGTATAGCTGGCCAGCTTGAAGCTTTCTTT
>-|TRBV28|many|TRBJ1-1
CASSPLGGMNTEAFF
TGTGCCAGCAGTCCCCTCGGGGGGATGAACACTGAAGCTTTCTTT
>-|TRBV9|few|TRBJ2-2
CASSPDRGYTGELFF
TGTGCCAGCAGCCCGGACCGCGGGTACACCGGGGAGCTGTTTTTT
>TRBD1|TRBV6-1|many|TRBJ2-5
CASSEDRSQETQYF
TGTGCCAGCAGTGAGGACAGGAGCCAAGAGACCCAGTACTTC
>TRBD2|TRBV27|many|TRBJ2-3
CASSLVSAGGFLADTQYF
TGTGCCAGCAGTTTAGTCTCTGCGGGGGGGTTCTTAGCGGATACGCAGTATTTT
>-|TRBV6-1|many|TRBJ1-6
CASSPQGLDYSPLHF
TGTGCCAGCAGTCCCCAGGGGCTTGACTATTCACCCCTCCACTTT
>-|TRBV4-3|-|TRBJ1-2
CASSQAGGYGYTF
TGCGCCAGCAGCCAAGCGGGAGGATATGGCTACACCTTC
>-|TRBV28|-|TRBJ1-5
CASSFGGWQPQHF
TGTGCCAGCAGTTTTGGGGGCTGGCAGCCCCAGCATTTT
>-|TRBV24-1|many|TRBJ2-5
CATSDRGYQETQYF
TGTGCCACCAGTGATCGAGGGTATCAAGAGACCCAGTACTTC
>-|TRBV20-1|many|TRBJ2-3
CSARGGGLGTDTQYF
TGCAGTGCTAGAGGGGGGGGGCTCGGCACAGATACGCAGTATTTT
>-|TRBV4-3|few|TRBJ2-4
CASSQERGWTKNIQYF
TGCGCCAGCAGCCAAGAACGGGGTTGGACCAAAAACATTCAGTACTTC
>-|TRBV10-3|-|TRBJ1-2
CAISDRPNYGYTF
TGTGCCATCAGTGACCGTCCCAACTATGGCTACACCTTC
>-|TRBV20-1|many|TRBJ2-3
CSARDRSGPTDTQYF
TGCAGTGCTAGAGATAGGTCGGGGCCCACAGATACGCAGTATTTT
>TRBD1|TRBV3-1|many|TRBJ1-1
CASQTGGSSEAFF
TGTGCCAGCCAGACAGGGGGCTCTTCCGAAGCTTTCTTT
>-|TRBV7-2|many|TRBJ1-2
CASSLWQNYGYTF
TGTGCCAGCAGCTTATGGCAGAACTATGGCTACACCTTC
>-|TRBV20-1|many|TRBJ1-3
CSAGEGAGGNTIYF
TGCAGTGCTGGCGAAGGGGCGGGCGGAAACACCATATATTTT
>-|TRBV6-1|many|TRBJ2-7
CASSPGGQRGAYEQYF
TGTGCCAGCAGCCCCGGAGGGCAGCGTGGCGCCTACGAGCAGTACTTC
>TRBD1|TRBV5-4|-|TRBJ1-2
CASSSFWEGGFGYTF
TGTGCCAGCAGCTCGTTTTGGGAAGGGGGCTTTGGCTACACCTTC
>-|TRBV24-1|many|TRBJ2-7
CATSDSGSEQYF
TGTGCCACCAGTGATTCGGGTTCCGAGCAGTACTTC
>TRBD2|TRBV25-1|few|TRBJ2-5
CASSEGLAGGEETQYF
TGTGCCAGCAGTGAAGGACTAGCGGGGGGAGAAGAGACCCAGTACTTC
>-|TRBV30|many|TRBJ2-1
CAWNPGRQNNEQFF
TGTGCCTGGAACCCCGGACGGCAAAACAATGAGCAGTTCTTC